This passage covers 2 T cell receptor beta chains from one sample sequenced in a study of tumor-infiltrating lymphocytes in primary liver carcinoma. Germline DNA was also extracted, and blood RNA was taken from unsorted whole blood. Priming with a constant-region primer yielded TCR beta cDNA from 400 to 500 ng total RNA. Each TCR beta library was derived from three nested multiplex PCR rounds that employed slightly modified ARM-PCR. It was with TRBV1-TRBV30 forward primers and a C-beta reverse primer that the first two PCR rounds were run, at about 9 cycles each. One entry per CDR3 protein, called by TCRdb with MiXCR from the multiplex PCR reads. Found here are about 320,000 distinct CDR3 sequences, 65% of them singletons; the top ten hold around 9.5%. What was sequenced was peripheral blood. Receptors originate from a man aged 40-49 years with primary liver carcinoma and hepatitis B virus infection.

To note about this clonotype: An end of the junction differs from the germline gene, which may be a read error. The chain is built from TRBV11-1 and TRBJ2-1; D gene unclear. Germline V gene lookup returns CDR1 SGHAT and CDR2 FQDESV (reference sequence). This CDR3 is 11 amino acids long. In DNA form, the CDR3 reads TGTGCCAACAGCTTATTGCATGTGCAGTTCTTC. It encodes CANSLLHVQFF.

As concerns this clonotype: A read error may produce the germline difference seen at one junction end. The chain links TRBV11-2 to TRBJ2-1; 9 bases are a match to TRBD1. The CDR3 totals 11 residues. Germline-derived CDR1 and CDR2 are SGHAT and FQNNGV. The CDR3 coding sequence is TGTGCCAGTAGCTTAGGACAGGGGCTGCTCTTC. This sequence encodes CASSLGQGLLF.